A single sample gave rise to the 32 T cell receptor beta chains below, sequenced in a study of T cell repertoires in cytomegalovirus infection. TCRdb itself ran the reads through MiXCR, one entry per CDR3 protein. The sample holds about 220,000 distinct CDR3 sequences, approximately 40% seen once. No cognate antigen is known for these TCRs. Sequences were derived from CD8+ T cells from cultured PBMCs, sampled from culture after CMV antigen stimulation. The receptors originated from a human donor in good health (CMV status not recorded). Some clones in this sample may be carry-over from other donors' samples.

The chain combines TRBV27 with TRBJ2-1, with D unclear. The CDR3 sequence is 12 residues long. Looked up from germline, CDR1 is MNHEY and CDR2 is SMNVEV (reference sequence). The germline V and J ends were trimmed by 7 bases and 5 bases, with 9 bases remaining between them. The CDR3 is CASTLGNNEQFF. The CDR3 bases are TGTGCCAGCACCCTGGGGAACAATGAGCAGTTCTTC.

Here the CDR3 reads CATSPGTGKETQYF. In nucleotides, the CDR3 is TGTGCCACCAGCCCCGGGACAGGGAAAGAGACCCAGTACTTC. This chain joins TRBV15 and TRBJ2-5, with 9 bases that match TRBD1. The V gene end was trimmed by 5 bases and the J gene end by 3 bases; junction bases not matched to a gene: 4. CDR3 length: 14 residues. Per germline, CDR1 LNHNV and CDR2 YYDKDF (reference sequence).

Written as DNA, the CDR3 is TGCGCCAGCAGCCAATACTCCTCGGGGGCCGCCTACGAGCAGTACTTC. Amino acid sequence: CASSQYSSGAAYEQYF. The J gene is TRBJ2-7, the V gene TRBV4-1; tentatively, D is TRBD1 or TRBD2 (6 bases each). CDR1 MGHRA and CDR2 YSYEKL come from the germline V gene. The V and J ends lost 2 bases and 2 bases respectively, with 16 bases between them. The CDR3 covers 16 residues.

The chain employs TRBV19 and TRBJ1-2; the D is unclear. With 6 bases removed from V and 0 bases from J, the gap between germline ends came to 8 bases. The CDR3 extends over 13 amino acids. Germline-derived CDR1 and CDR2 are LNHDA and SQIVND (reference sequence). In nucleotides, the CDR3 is TGTGCCAGTAGCGGAGAGCCTAACTATGGCTACACCTTC. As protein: CASSGEPNYGYTF.

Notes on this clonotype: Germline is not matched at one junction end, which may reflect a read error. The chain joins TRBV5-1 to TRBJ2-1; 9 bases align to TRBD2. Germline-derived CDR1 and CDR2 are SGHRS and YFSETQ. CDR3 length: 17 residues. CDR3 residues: CARSLGRLAGSYNEQFF. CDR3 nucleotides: TGCGCCAGAAGCTTGGGAAGGCTAGCGGGATCCTACAATGAGCAGTTCTTC.

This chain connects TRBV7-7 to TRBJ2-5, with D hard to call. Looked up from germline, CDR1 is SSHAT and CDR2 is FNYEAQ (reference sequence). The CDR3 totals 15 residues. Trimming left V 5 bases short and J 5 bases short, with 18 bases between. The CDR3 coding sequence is TGTGCCAGCAGCCCCGAGGACGGCGAGGTTGAGACCCAGTACTTC. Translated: CASSPEDGEVETQYF. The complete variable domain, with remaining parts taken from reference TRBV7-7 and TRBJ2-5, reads GAGVSQSPRYKVTKRGQDVTLRCDPISSHATLYWYQQALGQGPEFLTYFNYEAQPDKSGLPSDRFSAERPEGSISTLTIQRTEQRDSAMYRCASSPEDGEVETQYFGPGTRLLVL.

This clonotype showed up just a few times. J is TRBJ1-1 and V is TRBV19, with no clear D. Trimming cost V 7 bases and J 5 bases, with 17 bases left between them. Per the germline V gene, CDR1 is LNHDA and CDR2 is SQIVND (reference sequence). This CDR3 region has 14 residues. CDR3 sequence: CASNNLDGRTEAFF. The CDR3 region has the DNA TGTGCCAGTAATAATTTAGACGGGCGGACTGAAGCTTTCTTT. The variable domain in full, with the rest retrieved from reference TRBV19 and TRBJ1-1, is DGGITQSPKYLFRKEGQNVTLSCEQNLNHDAMYWYRQDPGQGLRLIYYSQIVNDFQKGDIAEGYSVSREKKESFPLTVTSAQKNPTAFYLCASNNLDGRTEAFFGQGTRLTVV.

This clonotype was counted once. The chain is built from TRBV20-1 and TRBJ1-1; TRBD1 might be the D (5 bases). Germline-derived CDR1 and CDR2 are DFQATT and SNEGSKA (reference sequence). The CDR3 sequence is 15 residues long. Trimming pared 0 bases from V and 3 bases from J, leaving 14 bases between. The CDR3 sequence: CSARDLGGRDTEAFF. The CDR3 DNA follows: TGCAGTGCTAGAGATCTGGGGGGAAGGGACACTGAAGCTTTCTTT.

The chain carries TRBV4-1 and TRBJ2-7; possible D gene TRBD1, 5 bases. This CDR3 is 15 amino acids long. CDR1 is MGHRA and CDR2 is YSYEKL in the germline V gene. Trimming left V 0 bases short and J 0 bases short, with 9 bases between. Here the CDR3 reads CASSQEPQGSYEQYF. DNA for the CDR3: TGCGCCAGCAGCCAAGAACCCCAGGGCTCCTACGAGCAGTACTTC.

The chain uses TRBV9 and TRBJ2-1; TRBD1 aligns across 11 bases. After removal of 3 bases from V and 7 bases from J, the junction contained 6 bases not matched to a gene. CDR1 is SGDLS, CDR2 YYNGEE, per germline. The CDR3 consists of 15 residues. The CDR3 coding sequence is TGTGCCAGCAGCGACCGGGACAGGGGGAGGAATGAGCAGTTCTTC. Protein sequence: CASSDRDRGRNEQFF. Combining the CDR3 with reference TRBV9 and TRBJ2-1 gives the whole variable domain DSGVTQTPKHLITATGQRVTLRCSPRSGDLSVYWYQQSLDQGLQFLIQYYNGEERAKGNILERFSAQQFPDLHSELNLSSLELGDSALYFCASSDRDRGRNEQFFGPGTRLTVL.

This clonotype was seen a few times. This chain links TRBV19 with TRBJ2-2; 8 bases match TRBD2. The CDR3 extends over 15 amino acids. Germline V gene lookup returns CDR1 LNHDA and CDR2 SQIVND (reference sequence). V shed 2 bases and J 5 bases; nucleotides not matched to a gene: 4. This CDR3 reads CASSIKREFTGELFF. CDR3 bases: TGTGCCAGTAGTATAAAGCGGGAGTTTACCGGGGAGCTGTTTTTT.

CDR3 in DNA: TGTGCCAGCAGTGACGACAGAGACTACAGGTCAAATACGCAGTATTTT. It translates to CASSDDRDYRSNTQYF. The chain couples TRBV6-1 to TRBJ2-3; either TRBD1 or TRBD2 may fit D (5 bases each). This CDR3 spans 16 amino acids. Deletions cut 3 bases from V and 7 bases from J, with 20 bases between. Germline values: CDR1 MNHNS, CDR2 SASEGT.

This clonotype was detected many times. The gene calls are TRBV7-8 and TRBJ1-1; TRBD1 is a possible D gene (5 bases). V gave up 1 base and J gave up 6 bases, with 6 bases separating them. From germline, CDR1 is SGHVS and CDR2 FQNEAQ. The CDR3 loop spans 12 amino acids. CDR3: CASSLGGAEAFF. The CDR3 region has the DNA TGTGCCAGCAGCTTAGGGGGGGCTGAAGCTTTCTTT.

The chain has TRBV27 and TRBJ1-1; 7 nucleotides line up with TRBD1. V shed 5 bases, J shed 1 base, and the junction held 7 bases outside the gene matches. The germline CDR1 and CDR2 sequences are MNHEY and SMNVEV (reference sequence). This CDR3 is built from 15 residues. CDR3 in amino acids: CASSPTGLRNTEAFF. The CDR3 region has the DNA TGTGCCAGCAGTCCGACAGGGTTGAGGAACACTGAAGCTTTCTTT.

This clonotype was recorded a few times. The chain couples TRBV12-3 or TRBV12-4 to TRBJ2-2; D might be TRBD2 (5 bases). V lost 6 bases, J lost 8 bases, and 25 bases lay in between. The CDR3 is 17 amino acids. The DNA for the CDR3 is TGTGCCAGCAGACCTCCCCGGGTCCCTTCCGGGAAGGGGGAGCTGTTTTTT. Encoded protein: CASRPPRVPSGKGELFF.

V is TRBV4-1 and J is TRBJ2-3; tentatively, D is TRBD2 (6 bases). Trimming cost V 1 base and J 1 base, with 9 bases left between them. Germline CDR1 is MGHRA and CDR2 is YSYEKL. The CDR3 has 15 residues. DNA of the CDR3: TGCGCCAGCAGCCAAGTGGGGGGTGGCACAGATACGCAGTATTTT. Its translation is CASSQVGGGTDTQYF.

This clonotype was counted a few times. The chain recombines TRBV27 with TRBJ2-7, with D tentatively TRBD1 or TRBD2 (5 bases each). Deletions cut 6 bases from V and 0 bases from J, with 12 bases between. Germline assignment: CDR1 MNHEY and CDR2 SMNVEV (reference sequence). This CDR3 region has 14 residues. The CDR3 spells CASSPGRVSYEQYF. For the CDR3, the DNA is TGTGCCAGCAGCCCGGGACGAGTCTCCTACGAGCAGTACTTC.

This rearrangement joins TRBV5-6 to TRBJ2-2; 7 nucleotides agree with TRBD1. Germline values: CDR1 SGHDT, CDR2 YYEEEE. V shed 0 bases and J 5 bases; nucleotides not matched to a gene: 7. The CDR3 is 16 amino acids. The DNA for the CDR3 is TGTGCCAGCAGCTTGGTCCTAGCAGGGGGTACCGGGGAGCTGTTTTTT. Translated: CASSLVLAGGTGELFF.

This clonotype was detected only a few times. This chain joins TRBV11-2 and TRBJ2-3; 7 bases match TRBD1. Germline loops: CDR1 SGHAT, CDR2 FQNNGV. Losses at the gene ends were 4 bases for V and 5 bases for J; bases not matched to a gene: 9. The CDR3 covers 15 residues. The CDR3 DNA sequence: TGTGCCAGCAGCTATTCAGCAGGGGGAAAAGATACGCAGTATTTT. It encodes CASSYSAGGKDTQYF.

The CDR3 loop is CASIPDRVHTEAFF. CDR3 nucleotides: TGTGCCAGCATCCCGGACAGGGTACACACTGAAGCTTTCTTT. The gene calls are TRBV11-3 and TRBJ1-1; 8 nucleotides line up with TRBD1. CDR3 length: 14 amino acids. The V gene's germline CDR1 is SGHNT and CDR2 YENEEA. The ends lost 7 bases at V and 3 bases at J; junction bases unmatched: 7.

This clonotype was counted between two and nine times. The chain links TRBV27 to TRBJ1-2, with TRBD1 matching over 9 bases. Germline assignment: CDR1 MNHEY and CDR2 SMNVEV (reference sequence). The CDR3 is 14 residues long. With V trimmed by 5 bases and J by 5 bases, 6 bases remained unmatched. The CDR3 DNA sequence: TGTGCCAGCAGTGAACAGGGGGCTTATTATGGCTACACCTTC. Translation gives CASSEQGAYYGYTF.

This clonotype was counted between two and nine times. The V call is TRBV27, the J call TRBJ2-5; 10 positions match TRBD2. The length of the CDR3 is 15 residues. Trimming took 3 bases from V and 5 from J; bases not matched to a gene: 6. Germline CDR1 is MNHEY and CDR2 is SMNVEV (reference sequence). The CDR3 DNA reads TGTGCCAGCAGTTTTCTCCCAGCGGGAGGGGAGACCCAGTACTTC. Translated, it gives CASSFLPAGGETQYF.

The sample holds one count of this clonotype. DNA for the CDR3: TGTGCCAGTAGTTCTTACGCCGGGACGAACACTGAAGCTTTCTTT. It translates to CASSSYAGTNTEAFF. The chain recombines TRBV19 with TRBJ1-1; possible D gene TRBD1, 5 bases. V was cut by 5 bases and J by 1 base, with 14 bases left in between. This CDR3 region has 15 residues. The germline gives CDR1 LNHDA, CDR2 SQIVND (reference sequence). The variable domain in full, completed from reference TRBV19 and TRBJ1-1, reads DGGITQSPKYLFRKEGQNVTLSCEQNLNHDAMYWYRQDPGQGLRLIYYSQIVNDFQKGDIAEGYSVSREKKESFPLTVTSAQKNPTAFYLCASSSYAGTNTEAFFGQGTRLTVV.

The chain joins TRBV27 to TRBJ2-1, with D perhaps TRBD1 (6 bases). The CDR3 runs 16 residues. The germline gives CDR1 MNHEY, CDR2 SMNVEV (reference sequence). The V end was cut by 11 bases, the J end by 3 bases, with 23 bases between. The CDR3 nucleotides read TGTGCCGCAAGCCCCTCTGCAGGGGCGGTCTACAATGAGCAGTTCTTC. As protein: CAASPSAGAVYNEQFF.

The CDR3 is CASRPRDRNEQFF. CDR3 in DNA: TGTGCCAGCAGGCCCCGGGACCGCAATGAGCAGTTCTTC. The V call is TRBV12-3 or TRBV12-4, the J call TRBJ2-1; D tentatively reads TRBD1 or TRBD2 (5 bases each). This CDR3 region has 13 residues. V shed 6 bases and J shed 6 bases, with 12 bases lying between them.

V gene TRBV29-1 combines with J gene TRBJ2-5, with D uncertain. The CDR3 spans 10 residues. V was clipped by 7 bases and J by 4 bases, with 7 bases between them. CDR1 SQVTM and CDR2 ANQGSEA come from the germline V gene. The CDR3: CSAEGETQYF. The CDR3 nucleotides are TGCAGCGCCGAAGGAGAGACCCAGTACTTC.

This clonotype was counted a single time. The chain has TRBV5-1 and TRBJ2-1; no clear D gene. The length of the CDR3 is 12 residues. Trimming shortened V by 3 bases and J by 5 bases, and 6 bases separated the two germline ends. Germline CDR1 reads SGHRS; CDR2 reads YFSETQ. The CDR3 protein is CASSSSNNEQFF. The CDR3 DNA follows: TGCGCCAGCAGCTCCTCTAACAATGAGCAGTTCTTC.

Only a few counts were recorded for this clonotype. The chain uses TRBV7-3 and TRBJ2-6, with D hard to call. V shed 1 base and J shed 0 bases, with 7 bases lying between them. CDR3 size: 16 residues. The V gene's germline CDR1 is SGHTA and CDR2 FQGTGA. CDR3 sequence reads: CASSLRSNSGANVLTF. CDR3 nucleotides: TGTGCCAGCAGCTTAAGGTCCAACTCTGGGGCCAACGTCCTGACTTTC.

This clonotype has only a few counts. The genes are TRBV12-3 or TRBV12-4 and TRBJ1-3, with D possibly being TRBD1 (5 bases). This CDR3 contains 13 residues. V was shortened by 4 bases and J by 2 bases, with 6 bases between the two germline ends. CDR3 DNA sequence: TGTGCCAGCAGTTCAGGGCCTGGAAACACCATATATTTT. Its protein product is CASSSGPGNTIYF.

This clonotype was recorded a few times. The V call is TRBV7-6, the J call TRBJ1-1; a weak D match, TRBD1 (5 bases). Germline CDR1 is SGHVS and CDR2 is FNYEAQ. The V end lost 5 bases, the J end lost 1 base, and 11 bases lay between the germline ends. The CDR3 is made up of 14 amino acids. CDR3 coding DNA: TGTGCCAGCAGCCCTTATGACAGGAACACTGAAGCTTTCTTT. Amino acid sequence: CASSPYDRNTEAFF.

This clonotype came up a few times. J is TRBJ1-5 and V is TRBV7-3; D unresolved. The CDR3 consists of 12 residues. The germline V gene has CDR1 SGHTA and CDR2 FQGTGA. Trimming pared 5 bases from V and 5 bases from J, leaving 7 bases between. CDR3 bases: TGTGCCAGCAGCCAAACCCATCAGCCCCAGCATTTT. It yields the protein CASSQTHQPQHF.

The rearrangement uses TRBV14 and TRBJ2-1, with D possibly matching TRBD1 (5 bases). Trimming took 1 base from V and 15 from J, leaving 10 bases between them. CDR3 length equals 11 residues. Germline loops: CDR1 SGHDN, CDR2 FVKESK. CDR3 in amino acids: CASSQGGALFF. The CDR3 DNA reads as TGTGCCAGCAGCCAAGGGGGCGCTTTGTTCTTC.